This T cell receptor (beta chain) was documented in a study of identical twins. TCRdb used MiXCR to reprocess the 5' RACE reads, holding one entry per CDR3 protein. The sample consists of around 690,000 distinct CDR3 sequences, approximately 22% of them appearing once. This clonotype was seen only a few times. The same sample was also studied in work on T cells expressing NK-cell markers.

This receptor was taken from a young woman in good health. Specimen: PBMCs.

CDR3 in DNA: TGTGCCAGCTTGAATCAGGGCCCTCGGCCAGATACGCAGTATTTT. Amino acid sequence: CASLNQGPRPDTQYF. V and J are TRBV6-1 and TRBJ2-3; the D gene is possibly TRBD1 (5 bases). CDR1 MNHNS and CDR2 SASEGT come from the germline V gene. The CDR3 consists of 15 residues. V was shortened by 8 bases and J by 4 bases, with 19 bases between the two germline ends.